Listed below are T cell receptor beta chains from one sample, sequenced in a study of PD-1 blockade in classical Hodgkin lymphoma. The assay was immunoSEQ multiplex PCR, and TCRdb's table has in-frame clones only and misses some. The profile shows about 25,000 clones, over 80% of them singletons. Sample: CD4+ T cells from blood, taken before the fourth cycle of nivolumab. The receptor set was obtained from a human donor with classical Hodgkin lymphoma. The CDR3 runs from the conserved cysteine through the conserved F or W.

J gene	V gene	CDR3 protein
TRBJ1-4	TRBV28	CASSLEGTNEKLFF
TRBJ2-7	TRBV28	CASNTPGQGVGEQYF
TRBJ1-1	TRBV7-6	CASSFQTNTEAFF
TRBJ1-2	TRBV5-1	CASSLISPRPLGVGHGYTF
TRBJ2-3	TRBV7-2	CASSPGQPSTDTQYF
TRBJ2-2	TRBV7-9	CASSSQPSTGELFF
TRBJ1-1	TRBV29-1	CSVEVNTEAFF
TRBJ1-2	TRBV28	CASSSPQGGGYTF
TRBJ1-2	TRBV27	CASSLSRGWNYGYTF
TRBJ2-7	TRBV2	CASYLQPGGTSYEQYF
TRBJ1-5	TRBV5-4	CASSYGQGDQPQHF
TRBJ2-5	TRBV19	CASSPQGSPPYQETQYF
TRBJ1-2	TRBV11-1	CASSSGQRYGYTF
TRBJ1-1	TRBV10-2	CASRAEASTEAFF
TRBJ1-6	TRBV7-3	CASSSIGPPNSPLHF
TRBJ1-4	TRBV18	CASSRRQNNEKLFF
TRBJ2-5	TRBV7-9	CASSLPPRETQYF
TRBJ2-3	TRBV30	CAWSVDRTQYF
TRBJ1-3	TRBV6-1	CASILREAGNTIYF
TRBJ2-1	TRBV7-3	CASSAPGLANNEQFF
TRBJ2-5	TRBV5-4	CASSLESSATQETQYF
TRBJ2-7	TRBV5-6	CASSGSDSPYEQYF
TRBJ2-3	TRBV18	CASSRRSGGTDTQYF
TRBJ1-1	TRBV5-1	CASSFGWVGTWMNTEAFF
TRBJ2-7	TRBV6-4	CASSKRPGGHYQYEQYF
TRBJ1-2	TRBV2	CASTGNYGYTF
TRBJ1-6	TRBV10-3	CAIRGISSPLHF
TRBJ1-2	TRBV7-2	CASSLRQGLDYGYTF
TRBJ2-3	TRBV7-9	CASLTGISTDTQYF
TRBJ1-1	TRBV27	CASIKDRYMNTEAFF
TRBJ1-1	TRBV2	CAESGQGNTEAFF
TRBJ2-1	TRBV4-2	CASSSKRGGGGEQFF
TRBJ1-4	TRBV6-1	CASRERTGVWEKLFF
TRBJ1-1	TRBV4-2	CASSQDRGTAEAFF
TRBJ1-6	TRBV18	CASSPLGQGDNSPLHF
TRBJ2-2	TRBV7-3	CASSLLPGVKAGELFF
TRBJ1-1	TRBV19	CASSIQAENTEAFF
TRBJ2-4	TRBV2	CASSERAGGNIQYF
TRBJ2-1	TRBV18	CASSRRDEQFF
TRBJ1-3	TRBV6-5	CASGYGNTIYF
TRBJ2-5	TRBV29-1	CSAGSGRGFFEETQYF
TRBJ1-6	TRBV9	CASSPQWGQGADSSYNSPLHF
NA	TRBV7-2	CASSLGAGPSYEQYF
TRBJ2-5	TRBV11-3	CASSARDSQETQYF
TRBJ1-1	TRBV7-9	CASSLQGGETEAFF
TRBJ1-2	TRBV10-3	CATLDSSYGYTF
TRBJ1-2	TRBV9	CASSVGVRQDFHYYGYTF
TRBJ1-4	TRBV6-1	CASSEGLGQAGMEKLFF
TRBJ1-1	TRBV7-2	CASSDGQDTEAFF
TRBJ1-2	TRBV6-1	CASTGQGGGYTF
TRBJ1-2	TRBV18	CASSPPLSGRNNYGYTF
TRBJ1-1	TRBV7-9	CASSLIGTNTEAFF
TRBJ1-6	TRBV10-3	CAISTGNSPLHF
TRBJ2-6	TRBV4-2	CASSQDPTGGVSGANVLTF
TRBJ2-3	TRBV5-6	CASSSRLDRARTDTQYF
TRBJ2-4	TRBV7-9	CASSSYIGDSQNIQYF
TRBJ2-2	TRBV7-2	CASSWQVTGELFF
TRBJ2-7	TRBV5-1	CASSSEGRDRVFEEQYF
TRBJ2-7	TRBV7-9	CASSLAAGYEQYF
TRBJ2-7	TRBV7-8	CASSLAFSSLRYEQYF